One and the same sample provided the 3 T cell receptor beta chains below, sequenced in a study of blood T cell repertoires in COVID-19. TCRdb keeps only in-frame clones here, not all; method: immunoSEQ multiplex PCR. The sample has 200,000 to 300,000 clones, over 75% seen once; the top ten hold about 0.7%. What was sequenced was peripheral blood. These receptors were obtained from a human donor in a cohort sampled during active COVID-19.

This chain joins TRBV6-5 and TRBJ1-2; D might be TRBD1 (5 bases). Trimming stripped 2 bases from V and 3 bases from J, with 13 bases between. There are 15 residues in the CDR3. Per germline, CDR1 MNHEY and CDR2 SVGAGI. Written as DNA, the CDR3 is TGTGCCAGCAGTTACGGGGCCAGGAGTGACTATGGCTACACCTTC. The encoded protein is CASSYGARSDYGYTF.

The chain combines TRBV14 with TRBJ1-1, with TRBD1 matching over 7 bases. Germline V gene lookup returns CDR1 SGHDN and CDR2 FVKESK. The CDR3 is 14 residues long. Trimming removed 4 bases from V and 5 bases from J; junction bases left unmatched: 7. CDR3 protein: CASSLQTGKTEAFF. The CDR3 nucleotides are TGTGCCAGCAGCCTTCAGACAGGGAAAACTGAAGCTTTCTTT.

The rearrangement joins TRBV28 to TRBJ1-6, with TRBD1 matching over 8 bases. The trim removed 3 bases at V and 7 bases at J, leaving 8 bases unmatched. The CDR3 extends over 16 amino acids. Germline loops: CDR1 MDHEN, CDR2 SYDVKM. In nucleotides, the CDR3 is TGTGCCAGCAGTTTTCTGGACAGGGTTAAGAATTCACCCCTCCACTTT. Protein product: CASSFLDRVKNSPLHF.